This T cell receptor beta chain was captured by sequencing in a study of early T cells in non-severe SARS-CoV-2 infection. V lost 3 bases, J lost 5 bases, and 15 bases lay in between. Germline-derived CDR1 and CDR2 are SGHKS and YYEKEE (reference sequence). The CDR3 is 14 amino acids. The sample holds many counts of this clonotype. Unique molecular identifiers were affixed to single, distinct cDNA molecules. TCRdb reprocessed the 5' RACE reads via MiXCR and lists one record per CDR3 protein. This sample has under 85,000 distinct CDR3 sequences, with more than 10% found just once. The receptor was isolated from an adult who was a healthcare worker with PCR-confirmed SARS-CoV-2 infection or an uninfected control (not recorded which). The donor label of this sample is uncertain. The sequencing here drew on whole blood, taken at baseline. This chain connects TRBV5-5 to TRBJ2-7; TRBD1 is a possible D gene (7 bases). The CDR3 region is CASSSPGRGDEQYF. The DNA of the CDR3 is TGTGCCAGCAGCTCCCCAGGCAGGGGGGACGAGCAGTACTTC.